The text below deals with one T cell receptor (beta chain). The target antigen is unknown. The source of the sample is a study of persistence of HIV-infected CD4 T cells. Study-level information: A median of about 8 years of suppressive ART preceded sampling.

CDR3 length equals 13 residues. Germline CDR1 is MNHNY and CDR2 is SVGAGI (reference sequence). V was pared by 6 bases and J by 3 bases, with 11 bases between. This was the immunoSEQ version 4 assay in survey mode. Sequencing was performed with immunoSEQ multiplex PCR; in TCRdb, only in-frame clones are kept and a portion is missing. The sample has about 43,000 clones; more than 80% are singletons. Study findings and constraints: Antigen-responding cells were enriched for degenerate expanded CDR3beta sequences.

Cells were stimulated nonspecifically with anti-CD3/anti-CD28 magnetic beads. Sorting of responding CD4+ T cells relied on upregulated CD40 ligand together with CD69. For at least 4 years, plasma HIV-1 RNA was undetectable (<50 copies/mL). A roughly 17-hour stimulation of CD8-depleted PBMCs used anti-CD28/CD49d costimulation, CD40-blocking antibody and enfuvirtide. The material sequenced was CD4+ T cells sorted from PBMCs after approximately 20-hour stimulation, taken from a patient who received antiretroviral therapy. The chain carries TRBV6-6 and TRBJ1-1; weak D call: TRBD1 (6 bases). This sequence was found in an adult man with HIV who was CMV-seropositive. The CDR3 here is CASSYRQDTEAFF. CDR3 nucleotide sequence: TGTGCCAGCAGCTACCGACAGGACACTGAAGCTTTCTTT.